These 2 T cell receptor beta chains originate from one sample sequenced in a study of blood T cell repertoires in COVID-19 (dated by TCRdb to about 2020). The method behind the library was the immunoSEQ multiplex PCR assay. Entries here come from immuneACCESS through TCRdb and include only in-frame sequences with V and J called. Some clones fail to appear in such tables; in the studies checked, an unresolved V gene covers under half of the shortfall, and the cause of the remainder is unknown. Present in this sample are some 70,000 clones, about 90% of which were seen just once. The ten most abundant clones make up more than 4.5% of the sample. Sequences were obtained from peripheral blood. These receptors were obtained from a man aged 45-65 years with acute or convalescent COVID-19.

This clone turned up a few times. The rearrangement uses TRBV6-6 and TRBJ2-1; D gene uncertain. The CDR3 consists of 13 residues. Germline CDR1 reads MNHNY; CDR2 reads SVGAGI (reference sequence). Trimming stripped 6 bases from V and 4 bases from J, with 10 bases between. In DNA, the CDR3 is TGTGCCAGCAGGAGCGCGGCTTACAATGAGCAGTTCTTC. The encoded protein is CASRSAAYNEQFF.

J is TRBJ1-3 and V is TRBV19; no definite D call. Between the trimmed V and J ends, which lost 6 bases and 4 bases, there was a span of 7 bases. The germline gives CDR1 LNHDA, CDR2 SQIVND (reference sequence). The CDR3 totals 12 residues. The chain's CDR3 is CASRLQGNTIYF. The CDR3 DNA follows: TGTGCCAGTAGGTTACAAGGAAACACCATATATTTT.